These T cell receptor beta chains were read from a single sample in a study of T cells in Graves' hyperthyroidism and ophthalmopathy. TCRdb analysed the multiplex PCR reads with MiXCR anew, one entry per CDR3 protein. The sample has fewer than 500,000 distinct CDR3 sequences; 13% to 15% are singletons. The source material was blood. The receptors come from a woman under 40 with Graves' ophthalmopathy. Each CDR3 is given with its conserved first and last residue. The D gene is left open where the match is weak. The size field is filled for only some rows; it gives once, few, many or a size class.

j_call | d_call | clone_size | v_call | cdr3_nt | cdr3_aa
TRBJ2-7 | . | many | TRBV5-1 | TGCGCCAGCTCGGAACAACAGGGTTCCGAGCAGTACTTC | CASSEQQGSEQYF
TRBJ2-4 | TRBD1 | many | TRBV28 | TGTGCCAGCAGTTCATCGGGACAGGGGGCCAAAAACATTCAGTACTTC | CASSSSGQGAKNIQYF
TRBJ1-3 | . | . | TRBV9 | TGTGCCAGCAGCGTAGACCCCCGGGGCTTTGCTCTCTCTGGAAACACCATATATTTT | CASSVDPRGFALSGNTIYF
TRBJ2-6 | . | many | TRBV28 | TGTGCCAGCAGAAGAGACAGGTTTGGGGCCAACGTCCTGACTTTC | CASRRDRFGANVLTF
TRBJ1-1 | . | many | TRBV6-1 | TGTGCCAGCAGCAAAGCGGGAGAGAGCCCTTTCTTT | CASSKAGESPFF
TRBJ1-3 | . | many | TRBV20-1 | TGCAGTGCTAGCCCCAGGACACCAAACACCATATATTTT | CSASPRTPNTIYF
TRBJ2-3 | TRBD2 | many | TRBV12-3/TRBV12-4 | TGTGCCATCACGGGGGGTTGGACAGATACGCAGTATTTT | CAITGGWTDTQYF
TRBJ2-7 | . | few | TRBV10-1 | TGCGCCAGCAACCTTGCAGATCTCTACGAGCAGTACTTC | CASNLADLYEQYF
TRBJ2-1 | TRBD1 | many | TRBV4-1 | TGCGCCAGCAGCCATAGAATACCGGGACAGGGGTCTAATGAGCAGTTCTTC | CASSHRIPGQGSNEQFF
TRBJ1-5 | TRBD1 | many | TRBV27 | TGTGCCAGCAGGATCCAGGGGGCGCGGAATCAGCCCCAGCATTTT | CASRIQGARNQPQHF
TRBJ2-5 | . | . | TRBV4-1 | TGCGCCAGCAGCCCTTCACCCCCGGGATTCCCCCAAGAGACCCAGTACTTC | CASSPSPPGFPQETQYF
TRBJ2-7 | . | many | TRBV14 | TGTGCCAGCAGCCAAGTATCCGTCTACGAGCAGTACTTC | CASSQVSVYEQYF
TRBJ2-5 | . | many | TRBV12-3/TRBV12-4 | TGTGCCAGCAGTTCCCCACAGGGTCCTGCAGAGACCCAGTACTTC | CASSSPQGPAETQYF
TRBJ1-4 | . | many | TRBV30 | TGTGCCTGGTCTATCGCACAGGGAAAGGAACTGTTTTTT | CAWSIAQGKELFF
TRBJ1-5 | . | once | TRBV19 | TGTGCCAGTAGTTCAGGACAAGATAGCAATCAGCCCCAGCATTTT | CASSSGQDSNQPQHF
TRBJ1-5 | TRBD1 | many | TRBV11-2 | TGTGCCAGCAGCTTAGATGGGACAGGCATGCAATATAGCAATCAGCCCCAGCATTTT | CASSLDGTGMQYSNQPQHF
TRBJ2-7 | TRBD2 | many | TRBV18 | TGTGCCAGCTCCCCCCGTGGGGGGGCCTACGAGCAGTACTTC | CASSPRGGAYEQYF
TRBJ1-2 | . | many | TRBV3-1 | TGTGCCAGCAGCCAAGATTCCGATGGCTACACCTTC | CASSQDSDGYTF
TRBJ1-6 | . | . | TRBV24-1 | TGTGCCACCAGTGATAACCCTGACGGCGGCCATAATTCACCCCTCCACTTT | CATSDNPDGGHNSPLHF
TRBJ2-3 | . | few | TRBV20-1 | TGCAGTGCCCTGGCTTCTAGTGGCACAGATACGCAGTATTTT | CSALASSGTDTQYF
TRBJ1-1 | . | many | TRBV19 | TGTGCCAGTAGGGCCGCGGGCACGAAGAACACTGAAGCTTTCTTT | CASRAAGTKNTEAFF
TRBJ1-2 | . | many | TRBV12-3/TRBV12-4 | TGTGCCAGCAGATACAGTGGGGGTGGCGATGGCTACACCTTC | CASRYSGGGDGYTF
TRBJ2-3 | . | many | TRBV18 | TGTGCCAGCTCACCCGGGAGCGGGTCACGTGGGACAGATACGCAGTATTTT | CASSPGSGSRGTDTQYF
TRBJ2-7 | TRBD2 | many | TRBV18 | TGTGCCAGCTCACCAAGCGGGGGATCCTACGAGCAGTACTTC | CASSPSGGSYEQYF
TRBJ2-2 | TRBD2 | many | TRBV20-1 | TGCAGTGCTAGACTGATCTATCTAGCGGGGGGGCTTTTGGGCACCGGGGAGCTGTTTTTT | CSARLIYLAGGLLGTGELFF
TRBJ2-2 | TRBD1 | many | TRBV18 | TGTGCCAGCTCAGCACGGACAGGGCAAACCGGGGAGCTGTTTTTT | CASSARTGQTGELFF
TRBJ1-2 | TRBD1 | many | TRBV6-1 | TGTGCCAGCAGTGCTCAAAAGCCGGGGACAGCTAACTATGGCTACACCTTC | CASSAQKPGTANYGYTF